This TCR beta chain was identified during a study of tumor-infiltrating lymphocytes in primary liver carcinoma. Germline CDR1 and CDR2: SGHRS and YFSETQ. The CDR3 has 14 amino acids. It was from about 19-30 mg of unsorted bulk tissue that RNA and DNA were co-extracted. Details on this clonotype: The antigen remains undetermined. Germline is not matched at one junction end, which may reflect a read error.

With a constant-region primer, TCR beta cDNA was made from 400 to 550 ng of total RNA. Modified slightly, ARM-PCR produced TCR beta libraries over three nested multiplex PCR rounds. PCR rounds one and two used TRBV1-TRBV30 forward primers with a C-beta reverse primer for approximately 10 cycles each. Using its own MiXCR run on the multiplex PCR reads, TCRdb lists one record per CDR3 protein. The data hold more than 45,000 distinct CDR3 sequences, with about 80% observed a single time. Overall study results and limits: Only about 8-25% of top clones occurred in every one of the five tumor regions.

This sequence joins TRBV5-1 and TRBJ2-7; D is tentatively TRBD1 or TRBD2 (5 bases each). This clonotype was obtained from a man aged 40-49 years with primary liver carcinoma and hepatitis B virus infection. The sequenced sample consisted of liver tumor tissue from sampling region 3. Specified subset: tumor region T3, left-lateral pole. As DNA, the CDR3 is TGCACCAGCAGCTTGGGGCCGGGATCCTACGAGCAATACTTC. As protein: CTSSLGPGSYEQYF.